Presented here are 14 T cell receptor beta chains from one specimen sequenced in a study of chemoradiotherapy in HPV16-positive cancers. Using immunoSEQ multiplex PCR, the repertoire was profiled, and TCRdb retains in-frame clones only, with some absent. The table shows about 20,000 clones, with 70% to 90% occurring only once. Sequenced here: blood, sampled from a patient who underwent chemoradiotherapy. These receptors originate from a human donor with HPV-associated anogenital cancer.

V is TRBV7-8 and J is TRBJ2-2; D is possibly TRBD1 (6 bases). CDR3 size: 14 residues. Between the trimmed V and J ends, which lost 5 bases and 6 bases, there was a span of 13 bases. CDR1 SGHVS and CDR2 FQNEAQ come from the germline V gene. CDR3 sequence reads: CASSHRVSAGELFF. The DNA for the CDR3 is TGTGCCAGCAGCCACAGGGTGAGCGCCGGGGAGCTGTTTTTT.

J is TRBJ2-7 and V is TRBV19; 8 bases align to TRBD1. Germline lookup yields CDR1 LNHDA and CDR2 SQIVND (reference sequence). This CDR3 has 12 residues. V gave up 9 bases and J gave up 3 bases; unmatched junction bases: 4. In DNA, the CDR3 is TGTGCCAGCGGGGACAGGTTCTACGAGCAGTACTTC. Encoded protein: CASGDRFYEQYF.

The V and J genes are TRBV19 and TRBJ2-1; D possibly uses TRBD1 or TRBD2 (6 bases each). V lost 3 bases and J 0 bases, leaving 18 bases between the germline ends. The CDR3 is 18 amino acids. From germline, CDR1 is LNHDA and CDR2 SQIVND (reference sequence). The CDR3 DNA is TGTGCCAGTAGTATGGGGGGCGCTGGTATAATCTCCTACAATGAGCAGTTCTTC. Translation gives CASSMGGAGIISYNEQFF.

The chain has TRBV30 and TRBJ1-2; a possible D gene is TRBD1 (5 bases). Germline lookup yields CDR1 GTSNPN and CDR2 SVGIG (reference sequence). The V end lost 0 bases, the J end lost 2 bases, and 16 bases lay between the germline ends. There are 16 residues in the CDR3. The CDR3 bases are TGTGCCTGGAGTGTCTTAGGGACGAGGGCGAACTATGGCTACACCTTC. Protein: CAWSVLGTRANYGYTF.

This clone was seen more than once but under ten times. V usage is TRBV9 and J usage is TRBJ2-1; 9 nucleotides align to TRBD2. Germline CDR1 and CDR2: SGDLS and YYNGEE. V was clipped by 3 bases and J by 7 bases; unmatched bases: 8. The CDR3 is 15 amino acids. The CDR3 bases are TGTGCCAGCAGCGACTCAGCGGGAGGTAGGAATGAGCAGTTCTTC. It codes for CASSDSAGGRNEQFF. The full variable domain, rest sourced from reference TRBV9 and TRBJ2-1, is DSGVTQTPKHLITATGQRVTLRCSPRSGDLSVYWYQQSLDQGLQFLIQYYNGEERAKGNILERFSAQQFPDLHSELNLSSLELGDSALYFCASSDSAGGRNEQFFGPGTRLTVL.

This clone has only a few counts. The chain employs TRBV10-3 and TRBJ1-1, with no clear D. Trimming removed 0 bases from V and 4 bases from J, with 9 bases in between. The CDR3 runs 14 residues. CDR1 and CDR2 (germline): ENHRY, SYGVKD. CDR3 region: CAISESMGGTEAFF. The DNA of the CDR3 is TGTGCCATCAGTGAGTCGATGGGAGGCACTGAAGCTTTCTTT.

This rearrangement joins TRBV21-1 to TRBJ1-6; the table calls TRBD1, which could not be checked here. TRBV21-1 is assigned pseudogene status. The CDR3 length is 20 residues. The CDR3, as DNA: TGTGCCAGCAGCAAAACTCAACAGGGGTCCTTTCTCTCCTATAATTCACCCCTCCACTTT. It encodes CASSKTQQGSFLSYNSPLHF.

The chain links TRBV4-3 to TRBJ2-7; 12 bases agree with TRBD2. Trimming at V came to 0 bases and at J to 4 bases, leaving 4 bases not matched to a gene. The CDR3 extends over 16 amino acids. CDR1 and CDR2 (germline): LGHNA, YSLEER. Here the CDR3 reads CASSQDSTSGSYEQYF. DNA for the CDR3: TGCGCCAGCAGCCAAGATTCGACTAGCGGGAGTTACGAGCAGTACTTC.

The V and J genes are TRBV5-4 and TRBJ2-7; D gene unclear. The V end was cut by 7 bases, the J end by 0 bases, with 5 bases between. The CDR3 covers 11 residues. The V gene's germline CDR1 is SGHNT and CDR2 YYREEE (reference sequence). In DNA, the CDR3 is TGTGCCAGCGGGAACTCCTACGAGCAGTACTTC. Translated: CASGNSYEQYF.

This sequence joins TRBV11-3 and TRBJ1-6; 7 bases map to TRBD1. Germline loops: CDR1 SGHNT, CDR2 YENEEA. The CDR3 extends over 14 amino acids. The ends lost 5 bases at V and 6 bases at J; junction bases unmatched: 4. CDR3 in amino acids: CASSLGQPNSPLHF. The CDR3 DNA follows: TGTGCCAGCAGCCTGGGACAGCCTAATTCACCCCTCCACTTT.

The chain uses TRBV7-3 and TRBJ2-1; D is possibly TRBD2 (6 bases). The CDR3 has 15 residues. The germline V gene encodes CDR1 SGHTA and CDR2 FQGTGA. Trimming pared 6 bases from V and 0 bases from J, leaving 12 bases between. CDR3 nucleotide sequence: TGTGCCAGCAGTCAAGGGACTTTCTCCTACAATGAGCAGTTCTTC. Residues: CASSQGTFSYNEQFF.

The rearrangement joins TRBV18 to TRBJ1-1; 8 positions match TRBD1. The CDR3 length is 15 residues. Per germline, CDR1 KGHSH and CDR2 LQKENI. V lost 3 bases, J lost 4 bases, and 7 bases stayed unmatched. In DNA form, the CDR3 reads TGTGCCAGCTCACCTCGGACAGGGTTGAGCACTGAAGCTTTCTTT. Its protein product is CASSPRTGLSTEAFF.

This clone has a handful of counts. The chain uses TRBV27 and TRBJ2-2; no clear D. The CDR3 spans 16 residues. The V end was cut by 6 bases, the J end by 5 bases, with 19 bases between. Germline CDR1 is MNHEY and CDR2 is SMNVEV (reference sequence). CDR3: CASRPARNQLTGELFF. In nucleotides, the CDR3 is TGTGCCAGCAGGCCGGCACGGAACCAGTTAACCGGGGAGCTGTTTTTT.

This chain uses TRBV5-4 with TRBJ2-2, with D unresolved. Trimming cost V 4 bases and J 1 base, with 8 bases left between them. CDR1 and CDR2 from the germline V gene are SGHNT and YYREEE (reference sequence). The CDR3 consists of 14 residues. The CDR3 sequence: CASSHLENTGELFF. CDR3 nucleotide sequence: TGTGCCAGCAGCCACTTGGAGAACACCGGGGAGCTGTTTTTT.